The clone carrying this T cell receptor beta chain has a single count. No antigen is known for it. Genomic DNA of every subset was divided equally among multiple immunoSEQ plates. The assay was immunoSEQ multiplex PCR, and TCRdb's table has in-frame clones only and misses some. The sample gives 550,000 to 750,000 clones, about 95% of which show up once; about 0.11% is in the top ten. These data are taken from a study of shared clonotypes between healthy human individuals. Naive CD8 cells lacked CD45RO, underwent positive selection for CCR7 and left out terminally differentiated effector memory CD45RA+ cells. Donors included only healthy HIV-negative adults lacking recent acute infections or vaccinations. Study-level results: Non-shared clonotypes had lower generation probabilities than those shared by all four donors. Tissues were not sampled, only blood, and their repertoires likely differ.

The origin of this receptor is a woman aged 25 to 39 in good health. The sample consisted of naive CD8+ T cells sorted from blood.

The CDR3 spells CASSESRRDTQYF. The DNA for the CDR3 is TGCGCCAGCAGTGAGTCGCGGCGAGATACGCAGTATTTT. This chain uses TRBV10-1 with TRBJ2-3; no clear D. V gave up 0 bases and J gave up 5 bases, with 6 bases separating them. The CDR3 extends over 13 amino acids. Germline V gene lookup returns CDR1 WNHNN and CDR2 SYGVQD (reference sequence).